The 32 T cell receptor beta chains listed next were all sequenced from one sample in a study of blood T cell repertoires in COVID-19. Profiled with immunoSEQ multiplex PCR; TCRdb holds only in-frame clones, not every one. The sample has roughly 61,000 clones, around four fifths seen once. The sequenced sample was peripheral blood. Receptor source: a woman in her sixties or seventies with acute or convalescent COVID-19.

This chain joins TRBV13 and TRBJ1-6; perhaps TRBD1 as D (6 bases). CDR1 is PRHDT, CDR2 FYEKMQ, per germline (reference sequence). The CDR3 extends over 14 amino acids. V was shortened by 6 bases and J by 6 bases, with 12 bases between the two germline ends. The CDR3 DNA sequence: TGTGCCAGCAGTCCCAGGGGTTTTAATTCACCCCTCCACTTT. Protein product: CASSPRGFNSPLHF.

This clone was recorded at least ten times. The rearrangement joins TRBV11-1 to TRBJ1-5; D is unresolved. The germline V gene has CDR1 SGHAT and CDR2 FQDESV (reference sequence). Trimming pared 3 bases from V and 8 bases from J, leaving 11 bases between. The CDR3 runs 13 residues. The CDR3: CASSFRFGEPQHF. The CDR3 bases are TGTGCCAGCAGCTTTCGGTTTGGTGAGCCCCAGCATTTT.

V and J are TRBV9 and TRBJ2-7; 10 bases are a match to TRBD2. CDR3 length equals 14 residues. Germline CDR1 reads SGDLS; CDR2 reads YYNGEE. The ends lost 2 bases at V and 7 bases at J; junction bases unmatched: 6. The CDR3 nucleotides read TGTGCCAGCAGCGTCAGCGGGGGGGCCGGTGAGCAGTACTTC. It translates to CASSVSGGAGEQYF.

The rearrangement links TRBV18 to TRBJ1-3, with D unclear. The germline V and J ends were trimmed by 3 bases and 4 bases, with 7 bases remaining between them. Germline-derived CDR1 and CDR2 are KGHSH and LQKENI. This CDR3 has 13 amino acids. CDR3 sequence: CASSPVEGNTIYF. The CDR3, as DNA: TGTGCCAGCTCACCGGTCGAGGGAAACACCATATATTTT.

CDR3 nucleotides: TGTGCCAGCAGCCGCCGACGGGGAGAAAACACCATATATTTT. Encoded protein: CASSRRRGENTIYF. The chain links TRBV3-1 (or the pseudogene TRBV3-2) to TRBJ1-3; no firm D call. The ends were cut back, 4 bases at V and 6 bases at J, with 13 bases in the middle. This CDR3 region has 14 residues. The germline gives CDR1 LGHDT, CDR2 YNNKEL (reference sequence).

The genes are TRBV6-2 or TRBV6-3 and TRBJ2-7, with 9 bases that match TRBD2. There are 15 residues in the CDR3. Losses at the gene ends were 6 bases for V and 8 bases for J; bases not matched to a gene: 14. Germline CDR1 and CDR2: MNHEY and SVGEGT. The CDR3 DNA reads TGTGCCAGCAGCTCCTCGGGCGGGGGGGCTAACAAGCAGTACGTC. Its translation is CASSSSGGGANKQYV.

This clone was picked up a small number of times. The CDR3 loop reads CASSWDRDRLHRSNQPQHF. CDR3 bases: TGTGCCAGCAGCTGGGACCGGGACAGGCTCCATAGGAGCAATCAGCCCCAGCATTTT. The V and J genes are TRBV11-3 and TRBJ1-5, with TRBD1 identical over 8 bases. In germline, CDR1 is SGHNT, CDR2 YENEEA. J lost 1 base, V lost 4 bases, and 15 bases had no gene match. The CDR3 is 19 residues long.

This clone was found a few times. The V and J genes are TRBV3-1 (or the pseudogene TRBV3-2) and TRBJ2-1; D is uncertain. This CDR3 comprises 11 residues. Germline CDR1 and CDR2: LGHDT and YNNKEL (reference sequence). The germline V and J ends were trimmed by 3 bases and 9 bases, with 6 bases remaining between them. The CDR3 loop is CASSHQVEQFF. CDR3 DNA sequence: TGTGCCAGCAGCCATCAGGTTGAGCAGTTCTTC.

Here the CDR3 DNA reads TGTGCCATCAGTGAAAGGACAGGGGTATCGAACGAGCAGTACTTC. Amino acid sequence: CAISERTGVSNEQYF. The rearrangement links TRBV10-3 to TRBJ2-7; 9 nucleotides line up with TRBD1. The CDR3 is 15 amino acids. V lost 3 bases, J lost 5 bases, and 8 bases stayed unmatched. Per germline, CDR1 ENHRY and CDR2 SYGVKD.

The chain couples TRBV7-9 to TRBJ1-5; 10 positions match TRBD1. In germline, CDR1 is SEHNR, CDR2 FQNEAQ (reference sequence). V trimming: 4 bases; J trimming: 2 bases; junction bases outside the gene matches: 2. This CDR3 has 15 amino acids. The CDR3 protein is CASSYGTGGNQPQHF. As DNA, the CDR3 is TGTGCCAGCAGCTATGGGACAGGGGGCAATCAGCCCCAGCATTTT.

CDR3 nucleotides: TGTGCCAGCAGTGAACAGTTAGGCACTGAAGCTTTCTTT. The encoded protein is CASSEQLGTEAFF. The gene calls are TRBV6-4 and TRBJ1-1; no firm D call. The CDR3 length is 13 residues. CDR1 is MRHNA and CDR2 is SNTAGT in the germline V gene. Trimming pared 3 bases from V and 4 bases from J, leaving 9 bases between.

The rearrangement uses TRBV6-6 and TRBJ1-5; D gene uncertain. V was clipped by 6 bases and J by 2 bases, with 14 bases between them. Germline V gene data show CDR1 as MNHNY and CDR2 as SVGAGI (reference sequence). This CDR3 has 15 residues. DNA for the CDR3: TGTGCCAGCAGCACCCGGGAACGGGGCAATCAGCCCCAGCATTTT. Protein product: CASSTRERGNQPQHF.

The chain employs TRBV6-5 and TRBJ1-1; D unclear. The CDR3 runs 16 residues. Germline V gives CDR1 MNHEY, CDR2 SVGAGI. Trimming shortened V by 2 bases and J by 1 base, and 14 bases separated the two germline ends. The CDR3 is CASSYGVVRTNTEAFF. CDR3 in DNA: TGTGCCAGCAGTTACGGAGTGGTCAGAACGAACACTGAAGCTTTCTTT.

The CDR3, as DNA: TGTGCCAGCAGCTTGAATCACCTCCTGACAGGGTCTGAAGCTTTCTTT. This codes for CASSLNHLLTGSEAFF. This chain links TRBV7-9 with TRBJ1-1; 7 bases fit TRBD1. J gave up 6 bases and V 3 bases, and 13 bases lay outside the gene matches. The CDR3 is 16 amino acids. Germline loops: CDR1 SEHNR, CDR2 FQNEAQ (reference sequence).

The chain employs TRBV11-2 and TRBJ1-1, with D possibly TRBD1 on 5 matching bases. There are 15 residues in the CDR3. The germline CDR1 and CDR2 sequences are SGHAT and FQNNGV. V was clipped by 3 bases and J by 2 bases, with 13 bases between them. CDR3 region: CASSFMGRVNTEAFF. The CDR3 coding sequence is TGTGCCAGCAGCTTCATGGGGCGAGTAAACACTGAAGCTTTCTTT.

This clone was found once. The J gene is TRBJ1-5, the V gene TRBV5-5; maybe TRBD1 (5 bases). This CDR3 is 15 amino acids long. Trimming shortened V by 4 bases and J by 6 bases, and 17 bases separated the two germline ends. CDR1 and CDR2 (germline): SGHKS, YYEKEE (reference sequence). CDR3 sequence: CASSGRPWGGQPQHF. CDR3 in DNA: TGTGCCAGCAGCGGCAGGCCCTGGGGGGGTCAGCCCCAGCATTTT.

This rearrangement joins TRBV12-2 to TRBJ1-5. TRBV12-2 is labeled a pseudogene. This CDR3 is 16 amino acids long. CDR3 in amino acids: CASRLFRAASSQPQHF. Written as DNA, the CDR3 is TGTGCAAGTCGCTTGTTCCGGGCAGCTAGCTCTCAGCCCCAGCATTTT.

This clone was recorded a few times. The rearrangement links TRBV29-1 to TRBJ1-1, with TRBD1 identical over 7 bases. This CDR3 is built from 15 residues. V shed 3 bases and J 5 bases; nucleotides not matched to a gene: 12. The germline CDR1 and CDR2 sequences are SQVTM and ANQGSEA. The CDR3 coding sequence is TGCAGCGTTGATCGCCTTGTGACAGGGAGAACTGAAGCTTTCTTT. It codes for CSVDRLVTGRTEAFF.

CDR3 DNA sequence: TGTGCCAGCAGCCCCGGACAGCCTGGCTACGAGCAGTACTTC. This codes for CASSPGQPGYEQYF. The chain has TRBV11-3 and TRBJ2-7, with a possible D match to TRBD1 (6 bases). Germline V CDR1 and CDR2: SGHNT, YENEEA. Trimming removed 5 bases at V and 3 bases at J, with 14 bases between. The CDR3 consists of 14 residues.

The chain carries TRBV15 and TRBJ2-7, with a possible D match to TRBD1 (6 bases). The V gene lost 7 bases and the J gene lost 0 bases, with 16 bases spanning the gap. This CDR3 contains 15 residues. The germline V gene encodes CDR1 LNHNV and CDR2 YYDKDF (reference sequence). For the CDR3, the DNA is TGTGCCACCACACGGATGGACAGTGACTCCTACGAGCAGTACTTC. Amino acids: CATTRMDSDSYEQYF. The variable domain in full, with the rest retrieved from reference TRBV15 and TRBJ2-7, is DAMVIQNPRYQVTQFGKPVTLSCSQTLNHNVMYWYQQKSSQAPKLLFHYYDKDFNNEADTPDNFQSRRPNTSFCFLDIRSPGLGDTAMYLCATTRMDSDSYEQYFGPGTRLTVT.

The chain couples TRBV5-6 to TRBJ1-2, with 8 bases matching TRBD1. CDR1 SGHDT and CDR2 YYEEEE come from the germline V gene. The V and J ends lost 4 bases and 2 bases, in that order; junction bases with no gene match: 4. This CDR3 has 14 residues. Here the CDR3 reads CASSVTGANYGYTF. CDR3 DNA: TGTGCCAGCAGCGTGACAGGGGCGAACTATGGCTACACCTTC.

This clone occurred a few times. The chain combines TRBV12-3 or TRBV12-4 with TRBJ1-3; tentative D call: TRBD1 (5 bases). V shed 6 bases and J shed 8 bases, with 14 bases lying between them. The CDR3 consists of 13 residues. CDR3 sequence reads: CASSSRGEDTIYF. The DNA for the CDR3 is TGTGCCAGCAGCTCTAGAGGGGAGGACACCATATATTTT.

The CDR3 region is CASSPRTGLFNLNTEAFF. The CDR3 bases are TGTGCCAGCAGCCCTCGGACAGGCCTATTCAACTTGAACACTGAAGCTTTCTTT. The chain combines TRBV9 with TRBJ1-1; 7 nucleotides align to TRBD1. Germline CDR1 and CDR2: SGDLS and YYNGEE. The CDR3 runs to 18 residues. Trimming at V came to 4 bases and at J to 0 bases, leaving 15 bases not matched to a gene.

This clone is a singleton in its sample. This chain connects TRBV3-1 (or the pseudogene TRBV3-2) to TRBJ2-7, with D maybe TRBD2 (6 bases). V dropped 4 bases and J dropped 0 bases, with 7 bases sitting between them. The V gene's germline CDR1 is LGHDT and CDR2 YNNKEL (reference sequence). The CDR3 is made up of 13 amino acids. The CDR3 here is CASSRDFSYEQYF. The DNA for the CDR3 is TGTGCCAGCAGCCGGGACTTCTCCTACGAGCAGTACTTC.

The rearrangement links TRBV6-2 or TRBV6-3 to TRBJ1-1; 9 positions match TRBD1. Per germline, CDR1 MNHEY and CDR2 SVGEGT. This CDR3 contains 15 residues. With V trimmed by 4 bases and J by 11 bases, 14 bases remained unmatched. The CDR3 reads CASSFLQGDRVGAFF. The CDR3 region has the DNA TGTGCCAGCAGTTTCCTCCAAGGGGACAGGGTGGGGGCTTTCTTT.

To note about this clone: Different DNA sequences within this sample yield the same CDR3. The V gene is TRBV2, the J gene TRBJ1-5, with TRBD1 as a possible D gene (6 bases). The length of the CDR3 is 14 residues. Per the germline V gene, CDR1 is SNHLY and CDR2 is FYNNEI. Trimming removed 6 bases from V and 4 bases from J, with 13 bases in between. The CDR3 DNA is TGTGCCAGCAGCGAAACAGGGCCAAATCAGCCCCAGCATTTT. Residues: CASSETGPNQPQHF.

J is TRBJ2-1 and V is TRBV3-1 (or the pseudogene TRBV3-2); D is undetermined. With 1 base removed from V and 6 bases from J, the gap between germline ends came to 19 bases. The CDR3 runs to 17 residues. Germline-derived CDR1 and CDR2 are LGHDT and YNNKEL (reference sequence). The CDR3 DNA reads TGTGCCAGCAGCCAAGGAAGTTGGCGGATTTTACGCAATGAGCAGTTCTTC. Its translation: CASSQGSWRILRNEQFF.

This clone showed up just a few times. This specimen includes other DNA sequences encoding the same CDR3. This chain connects TRBV11-2 to TRBJ2-1; D is unclear. CDR1 SGHAT and CDR2 FQNNGV come from the germline V gene. This CDR3 is built from 15 residues. V dropped 3 bases and J dropped 0 bases, with 9 bases sitting between them. Here the CDR3 DNA reads TGTGCCAGCAGCTTCCAGAGGAGCTCCTACAATGAGCAGTTCTTC. This codes for CASSFQRSSYNEQFF.

The V gene is TRBV19, the J gene TRBJ2-1; 7 bases align to TRBD2. CDR3 size: 15 residues. V shed 0 bases and J 2 bases; nucleotides not matched to a gene: 1. Germline loops: CDR1 LNHDA, CDR2 SQIVND (reference sequence). CDR3 protein: CASSIEGGTYNEQFF. CDR3 DNA sequence: TGTGCCAGTAGTATAGAGGGGGGGACCTACAATGAGCAGTTCTTC.

This chain links TRBV10-1 with TRBJ2-3; 8 bases agree with TRBD2. The CDR3 is 14 residues long. V shed 3 bases, J shed 5 bases, and the junction held 4 bases outside the gene matches. Germline V gene sequence: CDR1 WNHNN, CDR2 SYGVQD (reference sequence). The CDR3 DNA follows: TGCGCCAGCAGTGATAGCGGGGCCCGAGATACGCAGTATTTT. It yields the protein CASSDSGARDTQYF.

This rearrangement joins TRBV6-6 to TRBJ1-5; TRBD1 is a possible D gene (5 bases). The germline gives CDR1 MNHNY, CDR2 SVGAGI (reference sequence). This CDR3 spans 14 amino acids. V was pared by 7 bases and J by 0 bases, with 10 bases between. The CDR3 sequence is CASTQGDSNQPQHF. For the CDR3, the DNA is TGTGCCAGCACCCAGGGTGATAGCAATCAGCCCCAGCATTTT.

This sequence joins TRBV5-4 and TRBJ2-3, with D perhaps TRBD2 (5 bases). Trimming shortened V by 6 bases and J by 0 bases, and 17 bases separated the two germline ends. CDR1 and CDR2 (germline): SGHNT, YYREEE (reference sequence). CDR3 size: 16 residues. The CDR3 sequence: CASTPHGGPSTDTQYF. Here the CDR3 DNA reads TGTGCCAGCACCCCCCACGGCGGGCCCAGCACAGATACGCAGTATTTT.